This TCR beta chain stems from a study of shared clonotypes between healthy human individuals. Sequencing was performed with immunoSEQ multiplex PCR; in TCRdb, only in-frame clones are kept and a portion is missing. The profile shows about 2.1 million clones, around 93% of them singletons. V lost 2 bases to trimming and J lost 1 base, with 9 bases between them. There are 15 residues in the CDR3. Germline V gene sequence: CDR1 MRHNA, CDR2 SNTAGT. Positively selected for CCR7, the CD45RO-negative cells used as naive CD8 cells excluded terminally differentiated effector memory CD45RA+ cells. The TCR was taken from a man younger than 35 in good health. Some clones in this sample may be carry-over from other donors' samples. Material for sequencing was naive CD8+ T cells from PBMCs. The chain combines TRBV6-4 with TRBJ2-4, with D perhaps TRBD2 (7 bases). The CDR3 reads CASSDRGAAKNIQYF. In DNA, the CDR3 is TGTGCCAGCAGTGACCGGGGGGCGGCCAAAAACATTCAGTACTTC.